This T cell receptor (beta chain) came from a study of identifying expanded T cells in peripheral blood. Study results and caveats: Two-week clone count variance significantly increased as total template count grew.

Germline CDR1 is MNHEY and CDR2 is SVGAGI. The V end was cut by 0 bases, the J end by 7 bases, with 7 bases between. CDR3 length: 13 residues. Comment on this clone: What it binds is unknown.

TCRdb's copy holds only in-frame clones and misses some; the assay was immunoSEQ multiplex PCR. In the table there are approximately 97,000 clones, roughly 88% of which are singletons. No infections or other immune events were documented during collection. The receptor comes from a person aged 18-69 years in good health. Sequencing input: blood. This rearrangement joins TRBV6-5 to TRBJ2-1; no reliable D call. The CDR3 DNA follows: TGTGCCAGCAGTTACTCGAGAGGAAATGAGCAGTTCTTC. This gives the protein CASSYSRGNEQFF.